This T cell receptor beta chain was obtained from a study of blood T cell repertoires in COVID-19. About the study: Samples representing acute and convalescent COVID-19 were sourced from the United States, Italy and Spain. T cells, B-cell-depleted T cells, or PBMCs supplied cDNA or gDNA.

Per the germline V gene, CDR1 is ENHRY and CDR2 is SYGVKD. This CDR3 region has 15 residues. V trimming: 3 bases; J trimming: 2 bases; junction bases outside the gene matches: 2. Per the authors' pipeline: Amplification from reference gene primers served as the basis for estimated nucleated cell counts. The table came from immunoSEQ multiplex PCR; TCRdb's copy has only in-frame clones and leaves some out. The DNA was the basis for D and trimming; V, J and clone size are from that table. Of about 79,000 clones listed, roughly 90% are singletons. The rearrangement links TRBV10-3 to TRBJ2-7, with TRBD2 matching 12 bases. The sequence was collected from a man between 45 and 60 years old with active COVID-19. Sequencing was carried out using peripheral blood. CDR3 DNA: TGTGCCATCAGTGACCGGACTAGCGGGACCTACGAGCAGTACTTC. It translates to CAISDRTSGTYEQYF.